This record covers a single TCR beta chain. Recovered status applied to Cohort 3 donors who had two consecutive negative PCRs. It also applied to those with clearance or with symptom resolution. In the original analysis: The authors estimated nucleated cell counts from reference gene primer amplification. TCRdb's copy holds only in-frame clones and misses some; the assay was immunoSEQ multiplex PCR. V and J calls and clone size are copied from that table; D and trimming were computed from the DNA. Of 200,000 or so clones listed, approximately 84% are singletons. CDR1 SGHTA and CDR2 FQGTGA come from the germline V gene. The V and J ends lost 3 bases and 10 bases respectively, with 22 bases between them. This CDR3 comprises 16 residues. This sample was taken from a study of blood T cell repertoires in COVID-19. About the study: PBMCs, B-cell-depleted T cells, or T cells provided the cDNA or gDNA that made up the material.

The chain combines TRBV7-3 with TRBJ2-1; possible D gene TRBD2, 5 bases. This receptor was identified in a man in his forties who had recovered from COVID-19. Material for sequencing was PBMCs or T cells enriched from blood (not recorded which). The CDR3 DNA reads TGTGCCAGCAGCTTCCTCGGGCGGGTGGGATTCGAGGAGCAGTTCTTC. Its protein is CASSFLGRVGFEEQFF.